Each of the 31 T cell receptor beta chains below was sequenced from the same sample in a study of cytomegalovirus exposure and HLA in healthy donors. The PCR made use of 60 Vbeta and 13 Jbeta primers. Generated by immunoSEQ multiplex PCR, the TCRdb table keeps only in-frame clones and is missing some. Of roughly 110,000 clones listed, roughly four fifths are singletons. The sequenced sample was PBMCs. These receptors originate from a woman between 50 and 59 years old in good health and CMV-seropositive.

The rearrangement joins TRBV27 to TRBJ1-4; D unclear. The CDR3 is 13 amino acids. V lost 4 bases to trimming and J lost 4 bases, with 7 bases between them. CDR1 is MNHEY, CDR2 SMNVEV, per germline (reference sequence). The CDR3 reads CASSSRYNEKLFF. The CDR3 bases are TGTGCCAGCAGTTCACGGTATAATGAAAAACTGTTTTTT.

The chain carries TRBV28 and TRBJ1-2; D perhaps matches TRBD1 (5 bases). CDR3 length: 15 residues. The V end lost 6 bases, the J end lost 0 bases, and 14 bases lay between the germline ends. Germline V gene lookup returns CDR1 MDHEN and CDR2 SYDVKM. This CDR3 is CASRTPQGSNYGYTF. The CDR3 DNA is TGTGCCAGCAGAACGCCTCAGGGCTCTAACTATGGCTACACCTTC.

This clone was counted a single time. The V gene is TRBV4-1, the J gene TRBJ2-5, with a weak D call TRBD1 (5 bases). With the DNA end fitting TRBJ2-7 better, the J assignment may be wrong. CDR1 and CDR2 (germline): MGHRA, YSYEKL. There are 13 residues in the CDR3. In nucleotides, the CDR3 is TGCGCCAGCAGCCAGACCAGGGTACGCGAGCAGTACTTC. This codes for CASSQTRVREQYF.

This chain uses TRBV19 with TRBJ1-4; D is perhaps TRBD1 (5 bases). Trimming removed 4 bases from V and 7 bases from J, with 16 bases in between. CDR1 and CDR2 from the germline V gene are LNHDA and SQIVND (reference sequence). CDR3 length: 15 amino acids. CDR3 in DNA: TGTGCCAGTAGTACAGGGAGGTCAGCCCTTGAAAAACTGTTTTTT. Translating gives CASSTGRSALEKLFF.

The DNA of the CDR3 is TGTGCCACTAGACCCCTTTCAGGGATCAAGCCCCAGCATTTT. This gives the protein CATRPLSGIKPQHF. The chain is built from TRBV28 and TRBJ1-5, with D possibly matching TRBD1 (5 bases). The CDR3 is made up of 14 amino acids. In germline, CDR1 is MDHEN, CDR2 SYDVKM. The V end lost 10 bases, the J end lost 8 bases, and 21 bases lay between the germline ends.

The chain carries TRBV28 and TRBJ2-1, with 10 bases aligning to TRBD1. V lost 10 bases and J lost 3; bases outside the gene matches: 6. The CDR3 has 14 residues. Germline CDR1 is MDHEN and CDR2 is SYDVKM. The CDR3 nucleotides are TGTGCCATCTTAGGACAGGGGGGCTACAATGAGCAGTTCTTC. Its translation is CAILGQGGYNEQFF.

This chain joins TRBV9 and TRBJ2-3; 7 bases fit TRBD1. The CDR3 spans 16 residues. In germline, CDR1 is SGDLS, CDR2 YYNGEE. J lost 5 bases, V lost 2 bases, and 11 bases had no gene match. The CDR3 region is CASSVSNQGEIDTQYF. In DNA form, the CDR3 reads TGTGCCAGCAGCGTTTCAAATCAGGGGGAAATAGATACGCAGTATTTT.

This clone was observed a few times. The rearrangement uses TRBV28 and TRBJ1-1; 8 bases are shared with TRBD1. This CDR3 has 15 amino acids. V lost 3 bases to trimming and J lost 3 bases; unmatched junction nucleotides: 6. Looked up from germline, CDR1 is MDHEN and CDR2 is SYDVKM. CDR3 in DNA: TGTGCCAGCAGTTTCCCCAGGACAGGGTACACTGAAGCTTTCTTT. Its protein product is CASSFPRTGYTEAFF.

This chain joins TRBV6-5 and TRBJ2-5; 7 nucleotides match TRBD1. Per the germline V gene, CDR1 is MNHEY and CDR2 is SVGAGI. The CDR3 has 15 residues. V shed 6 bases and J 1 base; nucleotides not matched to a gene: 8. The DNA for the CDR3 is TGTGCCAGCAGCCACAGAGGGACAGCCCAAGAGACCCAGTACTTC. This encodes CASSHRGTAQETQYF.

This clone turned up a few times. The V gene is TRBV7-8, the J gene TRBJ2-1; TRBD1 agrees at 7 bases. J gave up 9 bases and V 1 base, and 3 bases lay outside the gene matches. Germline CDR1 SGHVS, CDR2 FQNEAQ. The CDR3 has 13 amino acids. In DNA form, the CDR3 reads TGTGCCAGCAGCTTAGACAGGGGTACTGAGCAGTTCTTC. Translating gives CASSLDRGTEQFF.

The gene calls are TRBV7-3 and TRBJ2-2; 12 bases map to TRBD1. This CDR3 has 16 amino acids. V was clipped by 5 bases and J by 5 bases; unmatched bases: 6. Per germline, CDR1 SGHTA and CDR2 FQGTGA. CDR3 region: CASSLGTGGATGELFF. The CDR3 bases are TGTGCCAGCAGCCTAGGGACAGGGGGCGCGACCGGGGAGCTGTTTTTT. The full variable domain, in which reference TRBV7-3 and TRBJ2-2 provide the parts outside the CDR3, is GAGVSQTPSNKVTEKGKYVELRCDPISGHTALYWYRQSLGQGPEFLIYFQGTGAADDSGLPNDRFFAVRPEGSVSTLKIQRTERGDSAVYLCASSLGTGGATGELFFGEGSRLTVL.

This CDR3 is CAVATVQGLHEQFF. The CDR3 coding sequence is TGTGCCGTGGCGACAGTACAGGGTCTCCATGAGCAGTTCTTC. The chain is built from TRBV5-8 and TRBJ2-1; D possibly corresponds to TRBD1 (6 bases). V lost 10 bases to trimming and J lost 8 bases, with 22 bases between them. This CDR3 is built from 14 residues. Germline lookup yields CDR1 SGHTS and CDR2 YDEGEE.

V and J are TRBV4-2 and TRBJ1-5, with no clear D. The V end lost 0 bases, the J end lost 0 bases, and 6 bases lay between the germline ends. Germline values: CDR1 LGHNA, CDR2 YNFKEQ. The CDR3 runs 15 residues. The CDR3 DNA reads as TGTGCCAGCAGCCAAGATCTAAGTAGCAATCAGCCCCAGCATTTT. Translated: CASSQDLSSNQPQHF.

The chain joins TRBV6-5 to TRBJ2-7, with 7 bases fitting TRBD2. Germline lookup yields CDR1 MNHEY and CDR2 SVGAGI. This CDR3 region has 16 residues. J gave up 6 bases and V 2 bases, and 13 bases lay outside the gene matches. As DNA, the CDR3 is TGTGCCAGCAGTTACCGGGGGGTTCGTCCTCTACCCGAGCAGTACTTC. Translated: CASSYRGVRPLPEQYF.

V gene TRBV28 combines with J gene TRBJ1-5; the match to TRBD1 covers 7 bases. The V and J ends lost 3 bases and 3 bases, in that order; junction bases with no gene match: 11. The CDR3 is 17 amino acids. Germline V gene sequence: CDR1 MDHEN, CDR2 SYDVKM. The CDR3 coding sequence is TGTGCCAGCAGTTTCGTCTCCGGGACAGCTATCAATCAGCCCCAGCATTTT. This codes for CASSFVSGTAINQPQHF.

This chain joins TRBV7-3 and TRBJ1-6, with D possibly being TRBD1 (5 bases). Trimming removed 5 bases from V and 7 bases from J, with 12 bases in between. The CDR3 covers 14 residues. Germline CDR1 and CDR2: SGHTA and FQGTGA. The CDR3 nucleotides read TGTGCCAGCAGCCGTGGGGCAGACAATTCACCCCTCCACTTT. Translating gives CASSRGADNSPLHF.

Only a few counts were recorded for this clone. The chain has TRBV6-6 and TRBJ1-6, with no clear D. The CDR3 covers 14 residues. V was trimmed by 0 bases and J by 9 bases, leaving 9 bases between them. CDR1 MNHNY and CDR2 SVGAGI come from the germline V gene (reference sequence). CDR3 sequence (DNA): TGTGCCAGCAGTTACTCCGATCCTAGTTCACCCCTCCACTTT. Amino acids: CASSYSDPSSPLHF.

The rearrangement joins TRBV9 to TRBJ2-1; 12 nucleotides align to TRBD2. V shed 4 bases, J shed 4 bases, and the junction held 3 bases outside the gene matches. Germline CDR1 reads SGDLS; CDR2 reads YYNGEE. CDR3 size: 15 residues. The CDR3 nucleotides are TGTGCCAGCAGCAAAACTAGCGGGGGGTACAATGAGCAGTTCTTC. Translation: CASSKTSGGYNEQFF.

This clone was counted only a few times. The genes are TRBV6-6 and TRBJ2-7; 7 bases agree with TRBD2. V was pared by 6 bases and J by 2 bases, with 7 bases of the junction left unmatched. The germline V gene encodes CDR1 MNHNY and CDR2 SVGAGI (reference sequence). There are 14 residues in the CDR3. Written as DNA, the CDR3 is TGTGCCAGCAGCCTCGGTACTAGCGCCTACGAGCAGTACTTC. Amino acid sequence: CASSLGTSAYEQYF.

This sequence joins TRBV7-2 and TRBJ1-4; 7 nucleotides agree with TRBD1. V trimming: 6 bases; J trimming: 0 bases; junction bases outside the gene matches: 7. This CDR3 region has 16 residues. Germline lookup yields CDR1 SGHTA and CDR2 FQGNSA. The CDR3 sequence is CASRIAGGTTNEKLFF. The CDR3 region has the DNA TGTGCCAGCAGAATCGCAGGGGGGACAACTAATGAAAAACTGTTTTTT.

The rearrangement links TRBV30 to TRBJ1-4; 9 nucleotides line up with TRBD1. V shed 5 bases and J 6 bases; nucleotides not matched to a gene: 7. The CDR3 extends over 14 amino acids. The germline V gene encodes CDR1 GTSNPN and CDR2 SVGIG (reference sequence). CDR3 bases: TGTGCCTGGGGACAGGGGAGAGGTTATGAAAAACTGTTTTTT. Translating it yields CAWGQGRGYEKLFF.

This clone showed up just a few times. The chain combines TRBV7-6 with TRBJ1-1; 7 nucleotides line up with TRBD1. The V segment lost 5 bases and the J segment 3 bases; nucleotides outside the gene matches: 3. The CDR3 contains 13 residues. Germline V gene sequence: CDR1 SGHVS, CDR2 FNYEAQ. CDR3 protein: CASSDRVDTEAFF. The CDR3 bases are TGTGCCAGCAGCGACAGGGTGGACACTGAAGCTTTCTTT.

As concerns this clone: The germline gene is not matched at one end of the junction; a read error may be the cause. Other DNA sequences in this sample translate to the same CDR3. This chain connects TRBV4-1 to TRBJ2-7; D might be TRBD2 (6 bases). This CDR3 spans 15 amino acids. The germline CDR1 and CDR2 sequences are MGHRA and YSYEKL. CDR3 residues: CASSQDLGGAREQYF. CDR3 nucleotide sequence: TGCGCCAGCAGTCAAGATCTGGGGGGAGCGAGGGAGCAGTACTTC.

This clone has only a few counts. This chain connects TRBV9 to TRBJ2-3, with 9 bases that match TRBD2. Germline trimming cut 0 bases from V and 2 bases from J; bases unmatched to any gene: 4. Germline lookup yields CDR1 SGDLS and CDR2 YYNGEE. CDR3 length: 16 residues. Here the CDR3 reads CASSVGAGGHTDTQYF. In DNA, the CDR3 is TGTGCCAGCAGCGTAGGAGCGGGGGGCCACACAGATACGCAGTATTTT.

This clone was detected once. V is TRBV19 and J is TRBJ2-3, with D maybe TRBD1 (5 bases). Germline values: CDR1 LNHDA, CDR2 SQIVND (reference sequence). V gave up 8 bases and J gave up 0 bases, with 9 bases separating them. The CDR3 length is 13 residues. The CDR3, as DNA: TGTGCCAGTGGCCGGACAAGCACAGATACGCAGTATTTT. Translation: CASGRTSTDTQYF.

The CDR3 DNA sequence: TGTGCCAGCAGCGCCTCCGGGACACCTAAATACTTCTATGGCTACACCTTC. This gives the protein CASSASGTPKYFYGYTF. This chain connects TRBV9 to TRBJ1-2; perhaps TRBD1 as D (6 bases). The CDR3 covers 17 residues. Trimming shortened V by 3 bases and J by 4 bases, and 22 bases separated the two germline ends. CDR1 is SGDLS and CDR2 is YYNGEE in the germline V gene.

V gene TRBV6-6 combines with J gene TRBJ2-3; a weak D match, TRBD2 (5 bases). The CDR3 runs 15 residues. CDR1 is MNHNY and CDR2 is SVGAGI in the germline V gene (reference sequence). V was shortened by 6 bases and J by 3 bases, with 16 bases between the two germline ends. The CDR3 DNA is TGTGCCAGCAGCCCTCGGCCAGCGGCGACAGATACGCAGTATTTT. Protein sequence: CASSPRPAATDTQYF.

This clone was seen a single time. The chain combines TRBV14 with TRBJ2-1; D is perhaps TRBD1 (5 bases). The CDR3 runs to 14 residues. Germline CDR1 reads SGHDN; CDR2 reads FVKESK. V was clipped by 5 bases and J by 12 bases, with 20 bases between them. The CDR3 nucleotides read TGTGCCAGCAGCTTCTTGGGCCAGGGAATGGGGCAGTTCTTC. It encodes CASSFLGQGMGQFF.

The rearrangement links TRBV11-2 to TRBJ2-1; weak D call: TRBD2 (6 bases). CDR3 length: 14 residues. The V gene lost 6 bases and the J gene lost 4 bases, with 13 bases spanning the gap. Per the germline V gene, CDR1 is SGHAT and CDR2 is FQNNGV. CDR3 DNA: TGTGCCAGCAGACGACCGGGACTTTACAATGAGCAGTTCTTC. Residues: CASRRPGLYNEQFF.

With respect to this clone: Germline and junction disagree at one end, which may indicate a read error. This sequence joins TRBV6-6 and TRBJ1-4; D may be TRBD1 (5 bases). Germline CDR1 MNHNY, CDR2 SVGAGI (reference sequence). This CDR3 has 15 amino acids. CDR3 loop: CASSPGGATNEKLFF. The CDR3 nucleotides are TGTGCCAGCAGTCCAGGAGGGGCAACAAATGAAAAACTGTTTTTT.

The V call is TRBV4-2, the J call TRBJ1-2, with a possible D match to TRBD1 (5 bases). Trimming pared 2 bases from V and 5 bases from J, leaving 15 bases between. This CDR3 has 15 residues. From germline, CDR1 is LGHNA and CDR2 YNFKEQ. CDR3 sequence (DNA): TGTGCCAGCAGCCAACAGGGTTCTCTGGGATATGGCTACACCTTC. It yields the protein CASSQQGSLGYGYTF.